This TCR beta chain derives from a study of blood T cell repertoires in COVID-19. Clones were sequenced by immunoSEQ multiplex PCR, and TCRdb holds only the in-frame ones, with some missing. Among around 130,000 clones, around 85% were seen once, and the ten largest hold around 4.7%. The CDR3 is made up of 15 amino acids. Germline V gene sequence: CDR1 LNHDA, CDR2 SQIVND (reference sequence). J was trimmed by 2 bases and V by 8 bases; bases with no gene match: 5. The rearrangement uses TRBV19 and TRBJ2-3, with 12 bases identical to TRBD2. Sequencing input: peripheral blood. The receptor was derived from a human donor in a cohort sampled during active COVID-19. CDR3 protein: CASALAGGPTDTQYF. The CDR3 DNA reads TGTGCCAGTGCACTAGCGGGAGGTCCCACAGATACGCAGTATTTT.